This T cell receptor (beta chain) is drawn from a study of T cells after yellow fever vaccination (dated by TCRdb to between 2018 and 2020). A note on the overall study: Libraries from fractions with low cell numbers were prepared with the SMART-Seq v4 Ultra Low Input RNA kit. Blood was collected at multiple timepoints before and after primary and secondary immunization, and bulk PBMC replicates and cell subsets were isolated. Two healthy male donors made up the cohort, one aged 18 to 29 years and the other aged 30 to 40 years. To follow T-cell clones before and after primary and booster YFV17D yellow fever vaccination, bulk TCR alpha and beta repertoires were sequenced over time. The paper's findings and limits, for the study overall: After the booster, most of the clones that had expanded following primary vaccination were detected again (just under 97% of CD4 and 80% to 90% of CD8), which suggests that memory was broadly maintained. FACS-sorted repertoires could contain abundant contaminating clonotypes from the bulk population, so computational filtering was required. The secondary T-cell response was weaker than the primary response but faster, peaking on day 5 instead of day 15. Only a couple of donors were included in the study, so the extent to which the findings can be generalized is limited. A small fraction of clonotypes appeared in both the CD4 and CD8 compartments, likely as a result of convergent recombination.

Synthesis of TCR cDNA relied on 5'RACE template switching, a step that introduced a universal primer site along with unique molecular identifiers. Priming of cDNA synthesis was performed from both the TCR alpha and TCR beta constant segments. Library amplification involved two PCR steps, and the second step added sample barcodes and sequencing adapters. Libraries were sequenced on Illumina HiSeq 2500 (2x100 bp) or NovaSeq (2x150 bp). The paper's processing steps were these. MIGEC handled demultiplexing of reads and collapsing into UMI consensus sequences, while MiXCR performed V(D)J alignment. Using edgeR on replicate PBMC samples, clonotypes were called vaccine-responding if FDR was below 0.01 and the log2 fold change was above 5 up to day 15. Bulk clonotypes were assigned CD4 or CD8 identity according to which sequenced CD4 or CD8 repertoire held them at higher abundance. Through fastp at Q25 and MiXCR, TCRdb rebuilt clones from the public reads, retaining in-frame beta chains. Each CDR3 protein gets just one entry, which takes the most common genes and DNA from the rows behind it. TCRdb's processing, not the authors' own work, is the source of the V and J calls. The sample has under 600,000 distinct CDR3 sequences on record, around a fifth of them singletons. The ten largest clonotypes hold around 16% of the sample.

The CDR3, from cysteine to phenylalanine, totals 15 residues. Only the CDR3 DNA is retained, 45 bases long and in frame from the first base. At the junction V is shortened by 1 base and J by 0 bases; bases outside the gene matches: 3. CDR1 and CDR2 are read off the germline V gene as SGHRS and YFSETQ. The treatment or condition label for this specimen denotes: live attenuated yellow fever vaccine strain. At each blood-draw timepoint, two biological replicates of bulk PBMCs were obtained. PBMCs were isolated from peripheral blood using a standard Ficoll-Paque protocol. TriZol was used to extract RNA from bulk PBMCs, CD4 and CD8 fractions, and dextramer-positive and dextramer-negative fractions. This clonotype was counted only a few times. Its antigen specificity is not known. No clone much larger than this one lies a single base away; base qualities are absent.

Material: PBMCs, obtained approximately 22 days after the first yellow fever vaccination. Here the chain combines TRBV5-1 and TRBJ2-5; 7 bases in between match TRBD2. The receptor's source is a man aged 18 to 35 who received the YFV17D yellow fever vaccine. The CDR3 loop reads CASSLTLANQETQYF. Here is the DNA: TGCGCCAGCAGCTTGACACTAGCGAACCAAGAGACCCAGTACTTC.